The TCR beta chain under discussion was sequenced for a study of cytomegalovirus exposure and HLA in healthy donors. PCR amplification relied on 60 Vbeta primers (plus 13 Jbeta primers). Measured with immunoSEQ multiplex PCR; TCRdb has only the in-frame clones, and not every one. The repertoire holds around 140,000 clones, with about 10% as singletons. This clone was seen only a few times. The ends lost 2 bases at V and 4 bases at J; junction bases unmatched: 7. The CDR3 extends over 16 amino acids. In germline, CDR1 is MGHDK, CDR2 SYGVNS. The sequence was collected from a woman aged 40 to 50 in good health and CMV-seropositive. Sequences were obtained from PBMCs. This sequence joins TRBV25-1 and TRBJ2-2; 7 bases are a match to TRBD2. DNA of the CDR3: TGTGCCAGCAGTGAACTTGGGGGGGGAGGCACCGGGGAGCTGTTTTTT. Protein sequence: CASSELGGGGTGELFF.